The T cell receptor beta chain described here comes from a study of tumor-infiltrating lymphocytes in primary liver carcinoma. Study conclusions and caveats: Only about 8-25% of top clones were detected in all five tumor regions.

This clonotype is termed medium-sized. No antigen is known for it. The V and J ends lost 3 bases and 5 bases, in that order; junction bases with no gene match: 3. The CDR3 loop spans 13 amino acids. Germline CDR1 MDHEN, CDR2 SYDVKM. TCR beta cDNA was prepared out of roughly 0.5 ug total RNA by means of a constant-region primer. Slightly modified ARM-PCR served as the procedure for the TCR beta libraries. These libraries came from three rounds of nested multiplex PCR. TRBV1-TRBV30 forward primers and a C-beta reverse primer were used in the first two PCR rounds, which each ran for about 10 cycles. TCRdb reprocessed the multiplex PCR reads with MiXCR, giving one entry per CDR3 protein. The sample yields about 210,000 distinct CDR3 sequences, around four fifths seen once. Both RNA and DNA were isolated together from 20-30 mg of bulk tissue that had not been sorted. Every tumor sample analyzed contained over 75% viable tumor cells.

The chain has TRBV28 and TRBJ1-2; 7 nucleotides agree with TRBD1. The sequenced sample was tumor tissue from primary liver carcinoma. This clonotype was obtained from a man aged 40-49 years with primary liver carcinoma and hepatitis B virus infection. CDR3 in amino acids: CASSLEGAYGYTF. The CDR3 nucleotides are TGTGCCAGCAGTTTGGAGGGGGCTTATGGCTACACCTTC.